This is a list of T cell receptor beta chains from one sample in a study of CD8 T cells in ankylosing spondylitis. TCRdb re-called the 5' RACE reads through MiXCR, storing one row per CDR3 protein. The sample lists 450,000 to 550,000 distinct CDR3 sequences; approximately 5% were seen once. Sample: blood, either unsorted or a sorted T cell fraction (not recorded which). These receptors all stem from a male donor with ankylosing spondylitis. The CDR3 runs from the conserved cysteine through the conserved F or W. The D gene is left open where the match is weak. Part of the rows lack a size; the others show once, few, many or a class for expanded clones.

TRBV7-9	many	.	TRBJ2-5	CASSLAREEETQYF	TGTGCCAGCAGCTTAGCCAGGGAGGAAGAGACCCAGTACTTC
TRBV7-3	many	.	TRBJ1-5	CASSETSDQPQHF	TGTGCCAGCAGCGAGACTAGTGATCAGCCCCAGCATTTT
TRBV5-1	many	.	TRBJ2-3	CASSLGASYTDTQYF	TGCGCCAGCAGCCTGGGGGCCAGCTACACAGATACGCAGTATTTT
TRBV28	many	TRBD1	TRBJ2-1	CASSPDREGRNEQFF	TGTGCCAGCAGCCCCGACAGGGAAGGTAGAAATGAGCAGTTCTTC
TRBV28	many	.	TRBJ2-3	CASSYFTGYSTDTQYF	TGTGCCAGCAGCTACTTCACAGGGTACAGCACAGATACGCAGTATTTT
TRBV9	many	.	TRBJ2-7	CASSVDRDAYEQYF	TGTGCCAGCAGCGTAGACAGGGATGCCTACGAGCAGTACTTC
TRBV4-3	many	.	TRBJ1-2	CASSPDVLANYGYTF	TGCGCCAGCAGCCCGGACGTACTTGCTAACTATGGCTACACCTTC
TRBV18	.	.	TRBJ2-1	CASSPGQAWREPYNEQFF	TGTGCCAGCTCACCAGGACAGGCTTGGCGGGAGCCCTACAATGAGCAGTTCTTC
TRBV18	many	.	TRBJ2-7	CASSPPRTAYEQYF	TGTGCCAGCTCACCACCAAGGACAGCCTACGAGCAGTACTTC
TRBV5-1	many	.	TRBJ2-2	CASTSEGLYTGELFF	TGCGCCAGCACCTCGGAGGGGTTGTACACCGGGGAGCTGTTTTTT
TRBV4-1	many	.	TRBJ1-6	CASSQVHGTPLHF	TGCGCCAGCAGCCAAGTCCACGGGACACCCCTCCACTTT
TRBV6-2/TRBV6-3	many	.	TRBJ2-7	CASRGPSRNEQYF	TGTGCCAGCAGAGGGCCATCACGCAACGAGCAGTACTTC
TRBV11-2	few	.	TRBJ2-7	CASSLVQNSYEQYF	TGTGCCAGCAGCTTAGTACAGAACTCCTACGAGCAGTACTTC
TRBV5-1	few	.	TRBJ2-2	CASSLGQVGTGELFF	TGCGCCAGCAGCTTGGGACAGGTGGGCACCGGGGAGCTGTTTTTT
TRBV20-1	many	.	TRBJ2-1	CSASPGRTYNEQFF	TGCAGTGCTAGTCCAGGGAGAACATACAATGAGCAGTTCTTC
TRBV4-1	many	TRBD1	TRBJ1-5	CASSPPGQGSNQPQHF	TGCGCCAGCAGCCCTCCGGGACAGGGTAGCAATCAGCCCCAGCATTTT
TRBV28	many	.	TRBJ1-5	CATQERQPQHF	TGTGCCACTCAGGAAAGACAGCCCCAGCATTTT
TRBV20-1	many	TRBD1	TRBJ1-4	CSARDPGQVNEKLFF	TGCAGTGCTAGAGATCCCGGACAGGTTAATGAAAAACTGTTTTTT
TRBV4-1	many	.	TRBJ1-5	CASSQDWRGQPQHF	TGCGCCAGCAGCCAAGATTGGAGGGGGCAGCCCCAGCATTTT
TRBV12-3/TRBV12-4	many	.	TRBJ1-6	CASSLSPTGGNSPLHF	TGTGCCAGCAGTTTAAGCCCGACAGGAGGTAATTCACCCCTCCACTTT
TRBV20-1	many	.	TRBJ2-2	CSARDEAVGDTGELFF	TGCAGTGCTAGAGATGAAGCCGTCGGGGACACCGGGGAGCTGTTTTTT
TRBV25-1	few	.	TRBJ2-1	CASSVSPGGSYEQFF	TGTGCCAGCAGTGTTTCCCCCGGGGGCAGCTATGAGCAGTTCTTC
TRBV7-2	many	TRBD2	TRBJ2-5	CASRPREAEETQYF	TGTGCCAGCAGACCACGGGAGGCGGAAGAGACCCAGTACTTC
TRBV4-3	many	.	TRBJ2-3	CASSHQTRRFDTQYF	TGCGCCAGCAGCCACCAGACTAGGAGGTTTGATACGCAGTATTTT
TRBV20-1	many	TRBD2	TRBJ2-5	CSARTAGGTETQYF	TGCAGTGCTAGAACAGCGGGAGGGACGGAGACCCAGTACTTC
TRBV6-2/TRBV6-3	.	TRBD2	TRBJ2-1	CASWGSSSGRSYNEQFF	TGTGCCAGCTGGGGAAGCTCTAGCGGACGCTCCTACAATGAGCAGTTCTTC
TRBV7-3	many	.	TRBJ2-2	CASSFHGGGELFF	TGTGCCAGCAGCTTTCATGGGGGAGGGGAGCTGTTTTTT
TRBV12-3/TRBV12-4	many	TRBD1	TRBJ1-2	CASRPMTGLRGYTF	TGTGCCAGCAGACCGATGACAGGGCTGCGGGGCTACACCTTC
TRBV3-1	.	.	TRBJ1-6	CASSPGGESPLHF	TGTGCCAGCAGCCCGGGGGGGGAGTCACCCCTCCACTTT
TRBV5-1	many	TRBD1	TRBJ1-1	CASSLHGQAFEAFF	TGCGCCAGCAGCCTCCACGGACAGGCCTTTGAAGCTTTCTTT
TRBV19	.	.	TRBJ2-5	CASSISVQGQETQYF	.
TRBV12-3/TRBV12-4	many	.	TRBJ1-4	CATSSLRGESDNEKLFF	TGTGCGACCAGCAGTTTAAGGGGGGAAAGCGATAATGAAAAACTGTTTTTT
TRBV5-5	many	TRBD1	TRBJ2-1	CASSLAGQGINNEQFF	TGTGCCAGCAGCTTGGCAGGACAGGGTATCAACAATGAGCAGTTCTTC
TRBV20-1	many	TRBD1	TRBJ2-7	CSAPDRGAVYEQYF	TGCAGTGCCCCGGACAGGGGGGCCGTCTACGAGCAGTACTTC
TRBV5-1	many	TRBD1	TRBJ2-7	CASSLNEGQSYEQYF	TGCGCCAGCAGCTTGAATGAGGGACAGTCCTACGAGCAGTACTTC
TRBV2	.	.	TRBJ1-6	CASTTGGSMTPLHF	TGTGCCAGCACCACCGGGGGGTCGATGACACCCCTCCACTTT
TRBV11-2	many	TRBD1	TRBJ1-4	CASSPLVGGPNEKLFF	TGTGCCAGCAGCCCCCTTGTAGGGGGCCCTAATGAAAAACTGTTTTTT
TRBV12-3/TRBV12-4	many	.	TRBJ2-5	CASSSKGRETQYF	TGTGCCAGCAGTTCTAAGGGGCGGGAGACCCAGTACTTC
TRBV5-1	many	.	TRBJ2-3	CASSGTGDTQYF	TGCGCCAGCTCCGGGACGGGGGATACGCAGTATTTT
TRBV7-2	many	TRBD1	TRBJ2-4	CASSIPDRGHIQYF	TGTGCCAGCAGCATCCCGGACAGGGGGCACATTCAGTACTTC
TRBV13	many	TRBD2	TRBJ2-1	CASRSSGNYNEQFF	TGTGCCAGCAGGTCTAGCGGGAACTACAATGAGCAGTTCTTC
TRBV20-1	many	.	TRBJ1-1	CSAVPWGAEAFF	TGCAGTGCTGTACCCTGGGGGGCTGAAGCTTTCTTT
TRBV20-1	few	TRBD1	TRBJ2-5	CSAWDRGGETQYF	TGCAGTGCATGGGACAGGGGAGGAGAGACCCAGTACTTC
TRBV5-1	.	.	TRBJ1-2	CASRGMINNYGYTF	TGCGCCAGCAGGGGGATGATCAATAACTATGGCTACACCTTC
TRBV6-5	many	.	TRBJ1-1	CASSYEGFNTEAFF	TGTGCCAGCAGTTATGAGGGGTTTAACACTGAAGCTTTCTTT
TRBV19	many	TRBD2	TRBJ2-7	CASSIEAGPYEQYF	TGTGCCAGTAGTATAGAAGCGGGACCCTACGAGCAGTACTTC
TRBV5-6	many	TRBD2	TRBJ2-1	CASSLTSGRVHEQFF	TGTGCCAGCAGCTTGACTAGCGGGAGAGTCCATGAGCAGTTCTTC
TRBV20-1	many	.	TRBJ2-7	CSATPGQSYEQYF	TGCAGTGCTACTCCCGGACAATCCTACGAGCAGTACTTC
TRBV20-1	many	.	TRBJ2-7	CSARMGQKSYEQYF	TGCAGTGCTAGGATGGGGCAAAAGTCCTACGAGCAGTACTTC
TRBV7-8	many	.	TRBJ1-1	CASSFTQRNTEAFF	TGTGCCAGCAGCTTTACGCAGAGGAACACTGAAGCTTTCTTT
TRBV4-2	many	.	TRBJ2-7	CASSQDLAGEQYF	TGTGCCAGCAGCCAAGATCTAGCTGGCGAGCAGTACTTC
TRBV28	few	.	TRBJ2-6	CASSLSLSSGANVLTF	TGTGCCAGCAGTTTGTCCCTTAGCTCTGGGGCCAACGTCCTGACTTTC
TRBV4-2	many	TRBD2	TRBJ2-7	CASSPLAGGAYEQYF	TGTGCCAGCAGCCCTTTAGCGGGGGGGGCCTACGAGCAGTACTTC